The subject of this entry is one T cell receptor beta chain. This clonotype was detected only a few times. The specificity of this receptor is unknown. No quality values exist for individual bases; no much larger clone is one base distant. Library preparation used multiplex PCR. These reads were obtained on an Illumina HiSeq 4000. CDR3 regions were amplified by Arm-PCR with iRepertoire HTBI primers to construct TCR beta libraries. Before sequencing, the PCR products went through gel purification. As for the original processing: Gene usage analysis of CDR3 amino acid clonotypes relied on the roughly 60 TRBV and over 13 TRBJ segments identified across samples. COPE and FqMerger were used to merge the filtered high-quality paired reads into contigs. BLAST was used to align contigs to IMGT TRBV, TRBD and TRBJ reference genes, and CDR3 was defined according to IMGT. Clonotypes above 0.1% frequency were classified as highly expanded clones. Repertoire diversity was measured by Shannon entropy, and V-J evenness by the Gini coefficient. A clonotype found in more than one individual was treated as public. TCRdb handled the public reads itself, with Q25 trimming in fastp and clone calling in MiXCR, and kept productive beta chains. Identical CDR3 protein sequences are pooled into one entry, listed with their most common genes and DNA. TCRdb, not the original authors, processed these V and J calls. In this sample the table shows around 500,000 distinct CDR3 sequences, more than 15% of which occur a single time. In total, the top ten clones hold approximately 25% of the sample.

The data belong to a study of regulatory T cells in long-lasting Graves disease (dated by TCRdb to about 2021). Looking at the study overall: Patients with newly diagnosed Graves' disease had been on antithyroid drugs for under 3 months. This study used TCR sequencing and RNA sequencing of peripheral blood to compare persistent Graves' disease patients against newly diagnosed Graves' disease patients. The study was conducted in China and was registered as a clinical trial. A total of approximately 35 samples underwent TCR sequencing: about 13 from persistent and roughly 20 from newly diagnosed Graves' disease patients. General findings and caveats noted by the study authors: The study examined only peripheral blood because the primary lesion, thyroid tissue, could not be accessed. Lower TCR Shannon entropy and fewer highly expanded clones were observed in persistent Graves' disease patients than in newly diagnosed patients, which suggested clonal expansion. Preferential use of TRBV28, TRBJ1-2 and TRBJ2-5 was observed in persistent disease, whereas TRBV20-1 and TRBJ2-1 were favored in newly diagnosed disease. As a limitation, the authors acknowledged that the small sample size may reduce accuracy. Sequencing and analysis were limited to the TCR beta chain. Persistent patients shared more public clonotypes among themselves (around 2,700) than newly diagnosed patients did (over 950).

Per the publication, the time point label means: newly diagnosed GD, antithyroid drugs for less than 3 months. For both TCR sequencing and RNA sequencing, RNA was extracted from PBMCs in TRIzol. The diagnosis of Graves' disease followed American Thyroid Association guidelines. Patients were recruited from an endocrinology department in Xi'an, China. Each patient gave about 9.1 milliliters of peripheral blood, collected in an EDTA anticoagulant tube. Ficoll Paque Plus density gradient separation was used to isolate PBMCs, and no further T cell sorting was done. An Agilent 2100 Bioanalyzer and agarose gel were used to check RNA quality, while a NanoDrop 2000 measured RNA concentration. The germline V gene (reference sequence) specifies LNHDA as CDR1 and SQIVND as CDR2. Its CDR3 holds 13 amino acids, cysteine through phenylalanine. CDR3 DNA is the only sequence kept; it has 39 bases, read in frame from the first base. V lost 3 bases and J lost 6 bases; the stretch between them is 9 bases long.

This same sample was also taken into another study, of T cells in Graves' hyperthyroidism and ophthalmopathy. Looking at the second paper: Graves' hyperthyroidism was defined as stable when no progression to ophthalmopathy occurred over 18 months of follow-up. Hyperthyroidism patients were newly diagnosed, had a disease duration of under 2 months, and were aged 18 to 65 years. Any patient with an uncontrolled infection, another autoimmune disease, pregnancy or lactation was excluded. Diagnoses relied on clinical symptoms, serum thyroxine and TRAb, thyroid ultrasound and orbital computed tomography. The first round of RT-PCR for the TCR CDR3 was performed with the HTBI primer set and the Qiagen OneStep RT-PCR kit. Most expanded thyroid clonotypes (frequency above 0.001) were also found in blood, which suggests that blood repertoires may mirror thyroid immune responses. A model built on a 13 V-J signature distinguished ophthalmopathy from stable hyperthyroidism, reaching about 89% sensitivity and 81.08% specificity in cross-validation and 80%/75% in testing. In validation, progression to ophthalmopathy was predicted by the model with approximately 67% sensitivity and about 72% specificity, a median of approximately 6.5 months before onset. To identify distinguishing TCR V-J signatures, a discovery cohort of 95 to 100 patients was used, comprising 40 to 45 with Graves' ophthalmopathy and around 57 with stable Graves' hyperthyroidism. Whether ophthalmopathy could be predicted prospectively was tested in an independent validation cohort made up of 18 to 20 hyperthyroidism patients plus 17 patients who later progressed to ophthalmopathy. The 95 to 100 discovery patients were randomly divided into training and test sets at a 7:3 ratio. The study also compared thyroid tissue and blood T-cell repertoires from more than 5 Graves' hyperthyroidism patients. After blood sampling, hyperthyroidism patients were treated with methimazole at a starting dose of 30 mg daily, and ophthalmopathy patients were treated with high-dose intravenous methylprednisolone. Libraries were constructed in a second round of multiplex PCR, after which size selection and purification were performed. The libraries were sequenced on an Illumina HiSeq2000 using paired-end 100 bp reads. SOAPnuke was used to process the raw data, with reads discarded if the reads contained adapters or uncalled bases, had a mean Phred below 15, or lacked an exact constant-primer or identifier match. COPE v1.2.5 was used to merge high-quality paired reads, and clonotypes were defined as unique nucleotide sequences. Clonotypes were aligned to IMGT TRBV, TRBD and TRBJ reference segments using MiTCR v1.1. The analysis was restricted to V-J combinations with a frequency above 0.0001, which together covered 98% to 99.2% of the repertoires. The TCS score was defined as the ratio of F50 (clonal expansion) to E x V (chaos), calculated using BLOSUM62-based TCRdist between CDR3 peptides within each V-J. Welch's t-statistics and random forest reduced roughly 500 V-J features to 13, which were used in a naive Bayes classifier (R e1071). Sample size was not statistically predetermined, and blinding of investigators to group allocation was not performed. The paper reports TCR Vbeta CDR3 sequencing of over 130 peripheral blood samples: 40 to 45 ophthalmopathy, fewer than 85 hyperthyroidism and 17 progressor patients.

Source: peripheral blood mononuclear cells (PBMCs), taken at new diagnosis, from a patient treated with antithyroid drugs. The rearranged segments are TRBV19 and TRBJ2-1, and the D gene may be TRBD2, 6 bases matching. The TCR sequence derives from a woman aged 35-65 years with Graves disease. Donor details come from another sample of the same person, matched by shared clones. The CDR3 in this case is CASSIWEANEQFF. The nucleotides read TGTGCCAGTAGTATCTGGGAGGCCAATGAGCAGTTCTTC.